Below, 25 T cell receptor beta chains from the same sample are listed, as sequenced in a study of OX40 agonist ivuxolimab in advanced cancers. The assay was immunoSEQ multiplex PCR, and TCRdb's table has in-frame clones only and misses some. The sample has about 83,000 clones; about 88% are singletons. Sequenced here: CD4+ or CD8+ T cells sorted from blood, sampled in a trial of the OX40 agonist ivuxolimab. The origin of the receptors is an adult with an advanced solid tumor such as melanoma, head and neck, liver or kidney cancer.

V and J are TRBV6-5 and TRBJ1-2, with unresolved D. V lost 0 bases and J lost 4, with 12 bases in between. The CDR3 loop spans 15 amino acids. Germline V CDR1 and CDR2: MNHEY, SVGAGI. The CDR3 loop reads CASSYSRVTVYGYTF. The CDR3 region has the DNA TGTGCCAGCAGTTACTCGAGGGTGACCGTCTATGGCTACACCTTC.

The count of this clone is one. The chain recombines TRBV7-9 with TRBJ1-4; TRBD1 matches 7 bases. V trimming: 0 bases; J trimming: 8 bases; junction bases outside the gene matches: 6. The CDR3 runs to 15 residues. In germline, CDR1 is SEHNR, CDR2 FQNEAQ (reference sequence). CDR3 residues: CASSLARGPEEKLFF. CDR3 nucleotides: TGTGCCAGCAGCTTAGCTAGGGGGCCAGAGGAAAAACTGTTTTTT.

A few counts support this clone. The chain couples TRBV19 to TRBJ1-5; D remains ambiguous. This CDR3 has 14 amino acids. Germline CDR1 reads LNHDA; CDR2 reads SQIVND (reference sequence). Trimming left V 7 bases short and J 0 bases short, with 10 bases between. The CDR3 coding sequence is TGTGCCAGTACCCATGCGGGTAGCAATCAGCCCCAGCATTTT. Translating it yields CASTHAGSNQPQHF.

The chain has TRBV19 and TRBJ1-2; D is unclear. This CDR3 has 14 amino acids. Trimming removed 5 bases from V and 5 bases from J, with 15 bases in between. From germline, CDR1 is LNHDA and CDR2 SQIVND (reference sequence). The CDR3 DNA is TGTGCCAGTAGTCCCAGGACGGCTGTGTATGGCTACACCTTC. It encodes CASSPRTAVYGYTF.

The V gene is TRBV5-1, the J gene TRBJ2-3; 7 positions match TRBD1. CDR1 SGHRS and CDR2 YFSETQ come from the germline V gene. This CDR3 is built from 12 residues. J was trimmed by 10 bases and V by 4 bases; bases with no gene match: 6. The CDR3 protein is CASSPDRRPQYF. CDR3 coding DNA: TGCGCCAGCAGCCCGGACAGGAGACCGCAGTATTTT. Based on the CDR3 plus reference TRBV5-1 and TRBJ2-3, the full variable domain is KAGVTQTPRYLIKTRGQQVTLSCSPISGHRSVSWYQQTPGQGLQFLFEYFSETQRNKGNFPGRFSGRQFSNSRSEMNVSTLELGDSALYLCASSPDRRPQYFGPGTRLTVL.

This chain joins TRBV19 and TRBJ2-1; perhaps TRBD1 as D (6 bases). CDR3 size: 20 residues. Germline assignment: CDR1 LNHDA and CDR2 SQIVND (reference sequence). V gave up 7 bases and J gave up 8 bases, with 36 bases separating them. The CDR3 protein is CASIRAGWGPPTVSSDEQFF. CDR3 nucleotide sequence: TGTGCCAGTATCAGGGCAGGGTGGGGGCCCCCAACTGTGTCGTCAGATGAGCAGTTCTTC.

The count of this clone is one. The chain has TRBV7-9 and TRBJ1-6; D remains ambiguous. The CDR3 has 13 amino acids. The germline CDR1 and CDR2 sequences are SEHNR and FQNEAQ (reference sequence). Trimming took 1 base from V and 6 from J, leaving 4 bases between them. The CDR3 DNA follows: TGTGCCAGCAGCTTAGATCGTAATTCACCCCTCCACTTT. Protein: CASSLDRNSPLHF.

The chain recombines TRBV2 with TRBJ2-3; no reliable D call. Trimming took off 6 bases at V and 0 bases at J, with 16 bases between the two ends. CDR3 size: 16 residues. CDR1 and CDR2 (germline): SNHLY, FYNNEI. The CDR3 reads CASSLPTRSSTDTQYF. CDR3 DNA sequence: TGTGCCAGCAGCCTCCCGACTCGATCCAGCACAGATACGCAGTATTTT.

V and J are TRBV14 and TRBJ2-7; 7 bases map to TRBD1. J gave up 9 bases and V 7 bases, and 12 bases lay outside the gene matches. CDR1 is SGHDN and CDR2 is FVKESK in the germline V gene. There are 13 residues in the CDR3. CDR3 in amino acids: CASTQGQFGGQYF. The CDR3 region has the DNA TGTGCCAGCACCCAGGGACAGTTTGGTGGGCAGTACTTC. Full variable domain (remainder filled in from reference TRBV14 and TRBJ2-7): EAGVTQFPSHSVIEKGQTVTLRCDPISGHDNLYWYRRVMGKEIKFLLHFVKESKQDESGMPNNRFLAERTGGTYSTLKVQPAELEDSGVYFCASTQGQFGGQYFGPGTRLTVT.

In DNA form, the CDR3 reads TGTGCCAGCGGGGACGGGGTAAATCAGCCCCAGCATTTT. Translated: CASGDGVNQPQHF. The rearrangement links TRBV11-1 to TRBJ1-5; tentative D call: TRBD1 (5 bases). The CDR3 spans 13 residues. V gave up 8 bases and J gave up 4 bases, with 12 bases separating them. The germline gives CDR1 SGHAT, CDR2 FQDESV (reference sequence).

With regard to this clone: A read error may produce the germline difference seen at one junction end. The chain links TRBV5-4 to TRBJ2-7; the D gene is possibly TRBD1 (6 bases). Germline V CDR1 and CDR2: SGHNT, YYREEE (reference sequence). This CDR3 is built from 15 residues. DNA for the CDR3: TGCGCCAGCAGCCAAGATAGGAACAGGGAGTACGAGCAGTACTTC. Translation gives CASSQDRNREYEQYF.

The chain uses TRBV28 and TRBJ2-7; D remains unclear. This CDR3 is built from 14 residues. The V and J ends lost 6 bases and 4 bases respectively, with 16 bases between them. The germline V gene encodes CDR1 MDHEN and CDR2 SYDVKM. DNA for the CDR3: TGTGCCAGCAGCGGCTCAGAGTGGAGATACGAGCAGTACTTC. Protein product: CASSGSEWRYEQYF.

The chain employs TRBV7-9 and TRBJ2-7, with 12 bases aligning to TRBD2. CDR1 and CDR2 (germline): SEHNR, FQNEAQ (reference sequence). V lost 3 bases and J lost 0; bases outside the gene matches: 3. This CDR3 contains 16 residues. DNA for the CDR3: TGTGCCAGCAGCTTCCCTAGCGGGGGGGCCTCCTACGAGCAGTACTTC. It is translated as CASSFPSGGASYEQYF.

The genes are TRBV27 and TRBJ2-2, with 10 bases that match TRBD1. V was pared by 6 bases and J by 6 bases, with 10 bases of the junction left unmatched. Per the germline V gene, CDR1 is MNHEY and CDR2 is SMNVEV (reference sequence). CDR3 length: 16 residues. CDR3 DNA: TGTGCCAGCAGAGGGGCGGGACAGGGGTTTCCCGGGGAGCTGTTTTTT. Translating it yields CASRGAGQGFPGELFF.

The genes are TRBV18 and TRBJ2-3; a possible D gene is TRBD1 (6 bases). The CDR3 contains 17 residues. The V end lost 3 bases, the J end lost 2 bases, and 18 bases lay between the germline ends. Germline CDR1 is KGHSH and CDR2 is LQKENI. CDR3 loop: CASSPLILTGPTDTQYF. The CDR3 DNA reads as TGTGCCAGCTCACCCCTGATCCTGACAGGACCCACAGATACGCAGTATTTT.

This sequence joins TRBV5-1 and TRBJ1-6; 8 bases fit TRBD1. CDR1 is SGHRS, CDR2 YFSETQ, per germline. The CDR3 runs 15 residues. With 4 bases clipped from V and 8 bases from J, the junction kept 8 bases outside the gene matches. CDR3 in DNA: TGCGCCAGCAGCGACGGACAGGGAAAACATTCACCCCTCCACTTT. Translating it yields CASSDGQGKHSPLHF.

The chain recombines TRBV7-3 with TRBJ1-1; possible D gene TRBD1, 6 bases. This CDR3 region has 13 residues. The V gene lost 5 bases and the J gene lost 7 bases, with 14 bases spanning the gap. CDR1 and CDR2 from the germline V gene are SGHTA and FQGTGA. The CDR3 nucleotides read TGTGCCAGCAGCCCTACAGGGACTGGTGAAGCTTTCTTT. It encodes CASSPTGTGEAFF.

The chain has TRBV2 and TRBJ1-6; no definite D call. The V gene's germline CDR1 is SNHLY and CDR2 FYNNEI. Between the trimmed V and J ends, which lost 5 bases and 7 bases, there was a span of 3 bases. There are 11 residues in the CDR3. This CDR3 is CASSRNSPLHF. The CDR3 bases are TGTGCCAGCAGTAGGAATTCACCCCTCCACTTT.

This clone was detected only once. This rearrangement joins TRBV29-1 to TRBJ2-5; D gene ambiguous. The CDR3 has 12 residues. V dropped 6 bases and J dropped 2 bases, with 10 bases sitting between them. Germline V gene sequence: CDR1 SQVTM, CDR2 ANQGSEA. The CDR3 nucleotides are TGCAGCGTGTGGACGGTACAAGAGACCCAGTACTTC. This encodes CSVWTVQETQYF.

This clone was seen only once. J is TRBJ2-3 and V is TRBV5-1; D is unresolved. Germline CDR1 SGHRS, CDR2 YFSETQ. V shed 0 bases and J shed 6 bases, with 5 bases lying between them. The CDR3 sequence is 12 residues long. The CDR3 region is CASSLGWDTQYF. In DNA form, the CDR3 reads TGCGCCAGCAGCTTGGGATGGGATACGCAGTATTTT.

The rearrangement links TRBV9 to TRBJ2-7; 12 bases agree with TRBD1. V lost 3 bases and J lost 7; bases outside the gene matches: 11. The CDR3 extends over 16 amino acids. Germline CDR1 and CDR2: SGDLS and YYNGEE. DNA for the CDR3: TGTGCCAGCAGCGCCCTCCCGGGACAGGGGGCAAAGGAGCAGTACTTC. It is translated as CASSALPGQGAKEQYF.

This chain links TRBV9 with TRBJ1-2; tentatively, D is TRBD1 (5 bases). In germline, CDR1 is SGDLS, CDR2 YYNGEE. CDR3 length: 14 amino acids. Trimming pared 0 bases from V and 7 bases from J, leaving 13 bases between. CDR3 region: CASSVEGGDRGYTF. CDR3 sequence (DNA): TGTGCCAGCAGCGTAGAAGGTGGGGACCGTGGCTACACCTTC.

The chain joins TRBV19 to TRBJ1-1; TRBD1 matches 10 bases. The germline V gene has CDR1 LNHDA and CDR2 SQIVND (reference sequence). V shed 6 bases and J 6 bases; nucleotides not matched to a gene: 7. This CDR3 has 14 amino acids. This CDR3 is CASRMGDRGAEAFF. For the CDR3, the DNA is TGTGCCAGTAGAATGGGGGACAGGGGAGCTGAAGCTTTCTTT.

In this sample, this clone turned up once. The chain joins TRBV9 to TRBJ2-3; the match to TRBD1 covers 11 bases. Germline V gene data show CDR1 as SGDLS and CDR2 as YYNGEE. The J segment lost 6 bases and the V segment lost 2 bases, leaving 8 bases of the junction unmatched. The CDR3 is made up of 16 amino acids. CDR3 nucleotide sequence: TGTGCCAGCAGCGTGGTAGGGACAGGGGGGCGGGATACGCAGTATTTT. Amino acids: CASSVVGTGGRDTQYF.

This clone was counted only a few times. This chain joins TRBV5-4 and TRBJ2-3, with 7 nucleotides matching TRBD2. V was pared by 1 base and J by 1 base, with 12 bases of the junction left unmatched. The CDR3 runs to 18 residues. Germline lookup yields CDR1 SGHNT and CDR2 YYREEE (reference sequence). CDR3 sequence: CASSLSSGVPLGTDTQYF. CDR3 DNA sequence: TGTGCCAGCAGCTTGTCCAGCGGGGTCCCGCTGGGCACAGATACGCAGTATTTT.